Following are 9 T cell receptor beta chains from one sample sequenced in a study of blood T cell repertoires in COVID-19. Profiling relied on immunoSEQ multiplex PCR, and the TCRdb table lists in-frame clones only, not all of them. The sample shows 350,000 to 550,000 clones, approximately 90% of them seen only once. The source material was PBMCs or T cells enriched from blood (not recorded which). The receptor source for this set is a man between 25 and 39 years old who had recovered from COVID-19.

The chain combines TRBV2 with TRBJ1-1; a possible D gene is TRBD1 (6 bases). The CDR3 has 13 residues. V was clipped by 7 bases and J by 3 bases, with 12 bases between them. Per germline, CDR1 SNHLY and CDR2 FYNNEI. CDR3 region: CASTRDKHTEAFF. The CDR3 region has the DNA TGTGCCAGCACCCGGGACAAACACACTGAAGCTTTCTTT.

The gene calls are TRBV11-1 and TRBJ2-1; 12 bases are a match to TRBD2. V gave up 6 bases and J gave up 7 bases; unmatched junction bases: 10. Germline CDR1 and CDR2: SGHAT and FQDESV (reference sequence). This CDR3 spans 16 amino acids. The CDR3 loop is CASSYWLLAGGNEQFF. The CDR3 DNA follows: TGTGCCAGCAGTTATTGGCTACTAGCGGGAGGAAATGAGCAGTTCTTC.

The gene calls are TRBV7-9 and TRBJ1-4; 11 bases line up with TRBD1. V shed 4 bases, J shed 8 bases, and the junction held 9 bases outside the gene matches. Per germline, CDR1 SEHNR and CDR2 FQNEAQ (reference sequence). CDR3 length equals 16 residues. The CDR3 here is CASSSSGQGALEKLFF. The CDR3 DNA reads TGTGCCAGCAGCTCATCAGGACAGGGGGCTTTAGAAAAACTGTTTTTT.

The V gene is TRBV5-6, the J gene TRBJ1-4; D perhaps matches TRBD1 (5 bases). Germline V gives CDR1 SGHDT, CDR2 YYEEEE. This CDR3 is 14 amino acids long. Trimming removed 4 bases from V and 0 bases from J, with 7 bases in between. The CDR3 DNA reads TGTGCCAGCAGCACCAGGGCAACTAATGAAAAACTGTTTTTT. Protein product: CASSTRATNEKLFF.

The chain is built from TRBV28 and TRBJ1-3; 8 nucleotides line up with TRBD1. CDR3 length: 14 amino acids. Per the germline V gene, CDR1 is MDHEN and CDR2 is SYDVKM. V trimming: 2 bases; J trimming: 8 bases; junction bases outside the gene matches: 5. CDR3 protein: CASSLAGGADTIYF. The CDR3 nucleotides are TGTGCCAGCAGTTTAGCAGGGGGCGCGGACACCATATATTTT.

The chain links TRBV28 to TRBJ1-5; D may be TRBD1 (6 bases). Deletions cut 6 bases from V and 0 bases from J, with 15 bases between. The germline CDR1 and CDR2 sequences are MDHEN and SYDVKM. The CDR3 has 16 residues. For the CDR3, the DNA is TGTGCCAGCAGACGCAGGACAGCTATTAGCAATCAGCCCCAGCATTTT. Its protein product is CASRRRTAISNQPQHF.

This chain links TRBV7-3 with TRBJ1-2, with unresolved D. CDR3 size: 13 residues. The germline V gene has CDR1 SGHTA and CDR2 FQGTGA. V was clipped by 0 bases and J by 6 bases, with 8 bases between them. The CDR3 reads CASSLTASDGYTF. CDR3 coding DNA: TGTGCCAGCAGCTTAACTGCCAGCGATGGCTACACCTTC.

The chain employs TRBV13 and TRBJ2-3; no firm D call. CDR1 is PRHDT, CDR2 FYEKMQ, per germline (reference sequence). The CDR3 is 13 amino acids. V was shortened by 3 bases and J by 5 bases, with 9 bases between the two germline ends. The CDR3 protein is CASSLRTEDTQYF. CDR3 in DNA: TGTGCCAGCAGCTTGCGAACTGAAGATACGCAGTATTTT.

The chain links TRBV19 to TRBJ2-7, with 10 bases matching TRBD1. CDR1 LNHDA and CDR2 SQIVND come from the germline V gene (reference sequence). The CDR3 consists of 15 residues. J lost 4 bases, V lost 3 bases, and 6 bases had no gene match. The CDR3 is CASSISGTGVYEQYF. CDR3 DNA sequence: TGTGCCAGTAGTATCTCCGGGACAGGGGTATACGAGCAGTACTTC.